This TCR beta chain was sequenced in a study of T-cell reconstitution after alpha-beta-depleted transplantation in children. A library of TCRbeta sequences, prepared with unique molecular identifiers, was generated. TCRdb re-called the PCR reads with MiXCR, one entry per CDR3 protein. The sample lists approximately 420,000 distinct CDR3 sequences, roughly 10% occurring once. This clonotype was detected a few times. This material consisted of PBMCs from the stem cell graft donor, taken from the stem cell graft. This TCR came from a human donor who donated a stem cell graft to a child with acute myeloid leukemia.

As DNA, the CDR3 is TGTGCCAGCAGAAGACAGGGGGGCTCTGGAAACACCATATATTTT. Translating it yields CASRRQGGSGNTIYF. This chain joins TRBV2 and TRBJ1-3; TRBD1 matches at 9 bases. V dropped 6 bases and J dropped 0; count of bases not matched to a gene: 3. The CDR3 contains 15 residues. CDR1 and CDR2 from the germline V gene are SNHLY and FYNNEI.